This T cell receptor (beta chain) was found in a study of regulatory T cells in long-lasting Graves disease. Regarding time point: persistent/refractory GD, antithyroid drugs over 5 years with positive TRAb. Following extraction of RNA from PBMCs, that RNA was used to make the TCR library. The CDR3 runs to 12 residues. The V and J ends lost 4 bases and 5 bases respectively, with 10 bases between them. The germline gives CDR1 SGHRS, CDR2 YFSETQ. iRepertoire HTBI primers and Arm-PCR of CDR3 regions built TCR beta libraries. TCRdb ran MiXCR on the multiplex PCR reads and lists one entry per CDR3 protein. The sample has some 430,000 distinct CDR3 sequences; roughly 21% are singletons.

This chain links TRBV5-1 with TRBJ2-7; D remains ambiguous. This receptor was taken from a female donor with Graves disease. The sample was peripheral blood mononuclear cells (PBMCs), taken when the disease was refractory, from a patient treated with antithyroid drugs. The chain's CDR3 is CASSVTADEQYF. The DNA for the CDR3 is TGCGCCAGCAGCGTCACAGCCGACGAGCAGTACTTC. Drawing the rest from reference TRBV5-1 and TRBJ2-7, the complete variable domain is KAGVTQTPRYLIKTRGQQVTLSCSPISGHRSVSWYQQTPGQGLQFLFEYFSETQRNKGNFPGRFSGRQFSNSRSEMNVSTLELGDSALYLCASSVTADEQYFGPGTRLTVT.